This TCR beta chain was sequenced for a study of blood T cell repertoires in COVID-19. Study-wide context: Sample material is recorded as cDNA or gDNA derived from T cells, B-cell-depleted T cells, or PBMCs.

In the study's own analysis: It was from reference gene primer amplification that nucleated cell counts were estimated. The method was immunoSEQ multiplex PCR; TCRdb's version includes in-frame clones alone and lacks a portion of them. V, J and clone size were drawn from that table, and D and trimming were deduced from the DNA. Among about 46,000 clones listed, more than 85% were seen once. J gave up 5 bases and V 1 base, and 5 bases lay outside the gene matches. Germline-derived CDR1 and CDR2 are MNHEY and SVGAGI. There are 15 residues in the CDR3. All enrollees were about 18 to 89 years old and from about 24 US areas. Two negative PCRs, clearance, or symptom resolution were required of recovered Cohort 3 donors.

Source material: PBMCs or T cells enriched from blood (not recorded which). The sequence was collected from a woman between 50 and 59 years old who had recovered from COVID-19. This chain joins TRBV6-5 and TRBJ2-7, with 10 bases matching TRBD1. As DNA, the CDR3 is TGTGCCAGCAGTTACTACGGACAGGGGGGCCACGAGCAGTACTTC. It codes for CASSYYGQGGHEQYF.